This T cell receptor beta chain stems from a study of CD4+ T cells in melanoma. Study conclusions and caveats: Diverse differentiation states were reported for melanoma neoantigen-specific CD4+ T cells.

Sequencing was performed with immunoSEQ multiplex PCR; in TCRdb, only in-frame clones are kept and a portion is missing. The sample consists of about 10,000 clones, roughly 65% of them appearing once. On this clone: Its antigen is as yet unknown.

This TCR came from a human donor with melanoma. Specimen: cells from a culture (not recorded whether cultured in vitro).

The CDR3 loop reads CASRRLAGDTGELFF. DNA for the CDR3: TGCGCCAGCCGCCGACTAGCGGGGGACACCGGGGAGCTGTTTTTT. This chain connects TRBV5-1 to TRBJ2-2, with 12 nucleotides matching TRBD2. This CDR3 has 15 residues. J gave up 3 bases and V 7 bases, and 4 bases lay outside the gene matches. The germline gives CDR1 SGHRS, CDR2 YFSETQ.